The clone carrying this TCR beta chain was counted a few times. Amplified TCR beta CDR3 regions came from RNA transcripts. The HTBI primer set was used in a first-round RT-PCR of the TCR CDR3. TCRdb re-called the multiplex PCR reads with MiXCR, one entry per CDR3 protein. The sample comprises fewer than 600,000 distinct CDR3 sequences, approximately 15% of which are singletons, and over 15% rests with the top ten. The data stem from a study of T cells in Graves' hyperthyroidism and ophthalmopathy. CDR1 SGHRS and CDR2 YFSETQ come from the germline V gene. The CDR3 spans 15 residues. J gave up 3 bases and V 5 bases, and 3 bases lay outside the gene matches.

The chain combines TRBV5-1 with TRBJ2-3; 13 positions agree with TRBD2. The specimen was blood. This TCR derives from a woman between 18 and 29 years old with Graves' hyperthyroidism. The CDR3 DNA is TGCGCCAGCAGAACGGGACTAGCGGGAACAGATACGCAGTATTTT. This gives the protein CASRTGLAGTDTQYF.